This T cell receptor (beta chain) was identified during a study of PD-1 blockade in classical Hodgkin lymphoma. Study-level background: It was nivolumab at 3 mg/kg, given intravenously every 2 weeks, that patients received.

The CDR3 runs 15 residues. V lost 4 bases and J lost 5, with 15 bases in between. The germline V gene has CDR1 MNHNS and CDR2 SASEGT. General observations from the study: Patients starting nivolumab under 1 year after ASCT were excluded. Those achieving complete response showed baseline diversity like newly diagnosed patients. Possible causes of repertoire differences, disease activity or prior therapy, remain undefined.

Time point reported: cycle 4 day 1 (C4D1), after five to seven weeks of nivolumab. All trial patients relapsed after autologous stem cell transplantation. This table comes from immunoSEQ multiplex PCR, and its TCRdb copy is limited to in-frame clones, with some not included. The profile shows 50,000 to 65,000 clones, about 85% of them singletons. Concerning this clone itself: Its antigen remains unidentified.

The sequence was obtained from a human donor with classical Hodgkin lymphoma. The chain joins TRBV6-1 to TRBJ1-5; no clear D. The sequences come from peripheral blood mononuclear cells (PBMCs), collected before the fourth cycle of nivolumab. CDR3 region: CASSGPALEDQPQHF. CDR3 in DNA: TGTGCCAGCAGTGGACCGGCCCTGGAGGATCAGCCCCAGCATTTT.